The 5 T cell receptor beta chains in this list originate from one sample, sequenced in a study of tissue T cells after allogeneic stem cell transplantation. Time point denoted: mouse harvest day 14 after allogeneic transplant. Mouse grafts combined 10^7 T-cell-depleted bone marrow cells with 10^6 splenic CD5+ T cells. The method was immunoSEQ multiplex PCR; TCRdb's version includes in-frame clones alone and lacks a portion of them. The repertoire has 5,500 to 8,500 clones, 30% to 35% of them found once; the top ten carry 5% to 8%. Sequenced sample: skin. All receptors come from a female BALB/c mouse given C57BL/6 T cells with graft-versus-host disease after an allogeneic hematopoietic cell transplant.

To note about this clone: Gene names and germline match the mouse. The CDR3 goes on 1 residue after the read ends, and that part is filled in from the germline J gene. This same CDR3 is encoded by further DNA sequences in the sample. This chain links TRBV26 with TRBJ1-4, with D unclear. V dropped 2 bases and J dropped 0 bases, with 4 bases sitting between them. Germline lookup yields CDR1 KGHPV and CDR2 FQNQEV (reference sequence). The CDR3 has 14 residues. CDR3 DNA, as far as it was read: TGTGCCAGCAGTCTGGGTTTTTCCAACGAAAGATTATTT. Protein product: CASSLGFSNERLF. The entire CDR3 protein is CASSLGFSNERLFF.

In regard to this clone: The gene names here belong to mouse. The sequenced fragment ends 1 residue before the CDR3 boundary, so the rest is inferred from the germline J gene. The chain recombines TRBV3 with TRBJ1-1; possible D gene TRBD1, 6 bases. The germline V gene encodes CDR1 SNHLY and CDR2 FYNGKV (reference sequence). V was clipped by 5 bases and J by 0 bases, with 10 bases between them. The length of the CDR3 is 14 residues. The covered CDR3 bases are TGTGCCAGCAGCGTCAGGGGCGCAAACACAGAAGTCTTC. Its protein product is CASSVRGANTEVF. The whole CDR3 reads CASSVRGANTEVFF.

About this clone: Gene names refer to mouse genes. The CDR3 extends 1 residue past the end of the read, so its final part is completed from the germline J gene. The chain links TRBV26 to TRBJ1-1; the match to TRBD1 covers 10 bases. Germline V gene data show CDR1 as KGHPV and CDR2 as FQNQEV (reference sequence). With 6 bases clipped from V and 11 bases from J, the junction kept 9 bases outside the gene matches. The CDR3 is 13 residues long. The CDR3: CASSRGTGEKVFF. CDR3 DNA (partial): TGTGCCAGCAGCCGCGGGACAGGGGAGAAGGTCTTC.

Comments on this clone: Gene names are mouse gene names. The read finishes 1 residue shy of the CDR3 end, and the germline J gene is used to complete it. The chain links TRBV26 to TRBJ2-1; tentative D call: TRBD1 (5 bases). The germline CDR1 and CDR2 sequences are KGHPV and FQNQEV (reference sequence). This CDR3 is 12 amino acids long. V was trimmed by 3 bases and J by 6 bases, leaving 6 bases between them. The CDR3 region is CASSLRGAEQFF. The CDR3 bases that were read are TGTGCCAGCAGTCTAAGGGGTGCTGAGCAGTTC.

A note on this clone: The gene names given are mouse names. The read terminates 1 residue ahead of where the CDR3 ends, so the germline J gene completes it. This sequence joins TRBV23 and TRBJ2-5; the D call in the table, TRBD2, was not verified against the DNA. The CDR3 contains 16 residues. CDR1 is KGHTA and CDR2 is FQNQQP in the germline V gene. CDR3 amino acids: CSSSQGLGGRKDTQYF. The sequenced CDR3 bases are TGCTCCAGCAGTCAAGGACTGGGGGGGCGCAAAGACACCCAGTAC.